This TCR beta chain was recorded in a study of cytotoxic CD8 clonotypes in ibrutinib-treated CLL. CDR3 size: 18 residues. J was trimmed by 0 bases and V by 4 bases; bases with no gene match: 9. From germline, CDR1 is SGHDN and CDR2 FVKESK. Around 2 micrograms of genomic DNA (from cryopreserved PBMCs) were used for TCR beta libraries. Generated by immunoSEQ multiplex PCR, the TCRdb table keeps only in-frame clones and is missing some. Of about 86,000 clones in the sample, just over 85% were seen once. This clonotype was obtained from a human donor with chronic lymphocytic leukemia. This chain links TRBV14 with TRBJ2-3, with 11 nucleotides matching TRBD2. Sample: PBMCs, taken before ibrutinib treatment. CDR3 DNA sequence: TGTGCCAGCAGCCCAGGGAGACTAGCGGGACCTAGCACAGATACGCAGTATTTT. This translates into CASSPGRLAGPSTDTQYF.